These T cell receptor beta chains were read from a single sample in a study of PD-1 and CTLA-4 blockade in melanoma. Method: immunoSEQ multiplex PCR; TCRdb's copy keeps in-frame clones and lacks some. Here the sample spans some 11,000 clones, around four fifths being singletons. Source: CD8+ T cells from peripheral blood, taken from a patient given anti-PD-1 treatment. These receptors all stem from a human donor with melanoma. Each CDR3 is given with its conserved first and last residue. D genes are given only for firm matches. Expanded clones are given a class, and other clones once, few, many or no size at all.

>TRBV13|TRBJ1-1|-|-
TGTGCCAGCAGCTTAATGGCAGCCATGAACACTGAAGCTTTCTTT
CASSLMAAMNTEAFF
>TRBV30|TRBJ2-7|-|-
TGTGCCTGGAGTGGGGACAATTCCTACGAGCAGTACTTC
CAWSGDNSYEQYF
>TRBV12-3/TRBV12-4|TRBJ2-3|-|-
TGTGCCAGCAGTGGGACTAGCACAGATACGCAGTATTTT
CASSGTSTDTQYF
>TRBV4-3|TRBJ1-1|-|-
TGCGCCAGCAGCCAAGGGATCAGGGAGAACACTGAAGCTTTCTTT
CASSQGIRENTEAFF
>TRBV7-5|TRBJ2-6|-|-
TGTGCCAGAAGCCCCTTGGGAGAAGGTGGGGCCAACGTCCTGACTTTC
CARSPLGEGGANVLTF
>TRBV5-4|TRBJ1-1|-|-
TGTGCCAGCAGCCCCTCCGGGGGTTCAACTGAAGCTTTCTTT
CASSPSGGSTEAFF
>TRBV7-9|TRBJ1-1|-|-
TGTGCCAGCAGATGGGGGAGCGCTGAAGCTTTCTTT
CASRWGSAEAFF
>TRBV6-5|TRBJ2-5|few|-
TGTGCCAGCAGGTTTCTAGACGAGACCCAGTACTTC
CASRFLDETQYF
>TRBV5-8|TRBJ2-1|-|TRBD2
TGTGCCAGCAGCCTTTCTTCTCCATGGGGGGGAAATGAGCAGTTCTTC
CASSLSSPWGGNEQFF
>TRBV7-8|TRBJ2-7|-|TRBD2
TGTGCCAGCAGCGCCCTCGGTGTGGCGGGAGGTCACTACGAGCAGTACTTC
CASSALGVAGGHYEQYF
>TRBV20-1|TRBJ2-1|-|-
TGCAGTGCTAGTTTGGACTTCAGCTACAATGAGCAGTTCTTC
CSASLDFSYNEQFF
>TRBV11-3|TRBJ1-1|-|-
TGTGCCAGCAAGGGCCTGAACACTGAAGCTTTCTTT
CASKGLNTEAFF
>TRBV19|TRBJ2-1|-|TRBD2
TGTGCCACACAACTAGCGGTGAACTCCTACAATGAGCAGTTCTTC
CATQLAVNSYNEQFF
>TRBV2|TRBJ2-3|few|-
TGTGCCAGCAGTGGGTGGGGGACAGATACGCAGTATTTT
CASSGWGTDTQYF
>TRBV7-8|TRBJ2-7|few|TRBD1
TGTGCCAGCAGCTTAGATAGGGACAGCCCCTACGAGCAGTACTTC
CASSLDRDSPYEQYF
>TRBV5-4|TRBJ2-1|once|-
TGTGCCAGCAGCTCCATAGGGAGTAATGAGCAGTTCTTC
CASSSIGSNEQFF
>TRBV3-1/TRBV3-2|TRBJ1-1|-|-
TGTGCCAGCAGTCTGAACACTGAAGCTTTCTTT
CASSLNTEAFF
>TRBV5-5|TRBJ2-1|-|TRBD2
TGTGCCAGCAGCCCGAGCGGGGATTCCTACAATGAGCAGTTCTTC
CASSPSGDSYNEQFF
>TRBV19|TRBJ1-2|-|-
TGTGCCAGTAGTATAGCGGAACTCTTAGGGTCCTATGGCTACACCTTC
CASSIAELLGSYGYTF
>TRBV15|TRBJ2-1|-|TRBD2
TGTGCCACCAGCCCTTCGGGGAGGGTGAATGAGCAGTTCTTC
CATSPSGRVNEQFF
>TRBV27|TRBJ2-1|-|TRBD1
TGTGCCAGCAAGATGCCCCCGGGACAGGGGCCCAATGAGCAGTTCTTC
CASKMPPGQGPNEQFF
>TRBV5-5|TRBJ1-2|once|-
TGTGCCAGCAGCCCAGTGCGCCGAGGTGGGAAGGATGGCTACACCTTC
CASSPVRRGGKDGYTF
>TRBV11-2|TRBJ1-3|few|TRBD1
TGTGCCAGCAGCTTTCCCCGGGACAGGGGGCTAGGTGCTGGAAACACCATATATTTT
CASSFPRDRGLGAGNTIYF
>TRBV27|TRBJ2-7|-|-
TGTGCCAGCAGTTTAGTAACAGGTTCTAACTACGAGCAGTACTTC
CASSLVTGSNYEQYF
>TRBV5-1|TRBJ2-5|-|-
TGCGCCAGCAGCTTGGACAGGGTTTGGGACTCGCAAGAGACCCAGTACTTC
CASSLDRVWDSQETQYF
>TRBV30|TRBJ1-6|-|-
TGTGCCTGGTCAGGGGCTAATAATTCACCCCTCCACTTT
CAWSGANNSPLHF
>TRBV28|TRBJ1-3|-|-
TGTGCCAGCAGCCTCTCAGCGAGCTCTGGAAACACCATATATTTT
CASSLSASSGNTIYF
>TRBV7-2|TRBJ2-5|few|TRBD2
TGTGCCAGCAGCCCCCGACTAGCGGGGGGCGGGAAGACCCAGTACTTC
CASSPRLAGGGKTQYF
>TRBV5-1|TRBJ2-1|-|-
TGCGCCAGCAGCCCCGGGGTCTACAATGAGCAGTTCTTC
CASSPGVYNEQFF
>TRBV12-3/TRBV12-4|TRBJ2-2|medium-sized|-
TGTGCCAGCAGTTTGGGAGCCGGGGAGCTGTTTTTT
CASSLGAGELFF
>TRBV7-8|TRBJ1-1|-|TRBD1
TGTGCCAGCAGTCCGAGGGGGCGGATCACTGAAGCTTTCTTT
CASSPRGRITEAFF
>TRBV6-1|TRBJ2-6|-|-
TGTGCCAGCAGTGAAGCAGGACGGTTCTCTGGGGCCAACGTCCTGACTTTC
CASSEAGRFSGANVLTF
>TRBV30|TRBJ2-1|medium-sized|TRBD2
TGTGCCTGGAGTGGCGGACTAGCGGGCCCCAATGAGCAGTTCTTC
CAWSGGLAGPNEQFF
>TRBV6-5|TRBJ1-6|-|-
TGTGCCAGCAGTCTAGGACGGAATTCACCCCTCCACTTT
CASSLGRNSPLHF
>TRBV7-9|TRBJ2-5|-|TRBD2
TGTGCCAGCAGGCCGGGGGGGCAAGAGACCCAGTACTTC
CASRPGGQETQYF
>TRBV11-2|TRBJ1-1|-|TRBD1
TGTGCCAGCACCGTAGAGGGGGCGCGGGGCACTGAAGCTTTCTTT
CASTVEGARGTEAFF
>TRBV11-2|TRBJ2-4|-|-
TGTGCCAGCAGCTTAGTCGGGAGCGGCGAAGCCAAAAACATTCAGTACTTC
CASSLVGSGEAKNIQYF
>TRBV11-2|TRBJ1-3|-|-
TGTGCCAGCAGCGGGGGGAGCTCTGGAAACACCATATATTTT
CASSGGSSGNTIYF
>TRBV7-8|TRBJ2-7|-|-
TGTGCCAGCAGCTTAGCCAGACCTCTAAACGAGCAGTACTTC
CASSLARPLNEQYF
>TRBV11-3|TRBJ2-5|once|-
TGTGCCAGCAGCTTAATCCAGGGGGGTTTTTCGGAGACCCAGTACTTC
CASSLIQGGFSETQYF
>TRBV4-1|TRBJ2-7|-|-
TGCGCCAGCAGCCAACTTTTAGGGGAATCCTACGAGCAGTACTTC
CASSQLLGESYEQYF
>TRBV5-1|TRBJ2-1|-|TRBD2
TGCGCCAGCAGCTTGGGAAGCGGGGGGTCGGATGAGCAGTTCTTC
CASSLGSGGSDEQFF
>TRBV30|TRBJ1-4|-|-
TGTGCCTGGAGTGTACTGGGTGAAAAACTGTTTTTT
CAWSVLGEKLFF
>TRBV10-3|TRBJ1-1|-|-
TGTGCCATCAGAGGTGGGGGACCGAACACTGAAGCTTTCTTT
CAIRGGGPNTEAFF
>TRBV7-8|TRBJ2-2|-|-
TGTGCCAGCACCGGACAGTTGGGAGCCGGGGAGCTGTTTTTT
CASTGQLGAGELFF
>TRBV5-1|TRBJ1-6|few|TRBD1
TGCGCCAGCAGCCTGAGACAGGGCTCTGATTCACCCCTCCACTTT
CASSLRQGSDSPLHF
>TRBV25-1|TRBJ2-1|-|-
TGTGCCAGCAGTGTCAGGGTCACCAATGAGCAGTTCTTC
CASSVRVTNEQFF
>TRBV27|TRBJ1-4|-|TRBD1
TGTGCCAGCAGCGCTTGGACAGGAAGGGAGACTAATGAAAAACTGTTTTTT
CASSAWTGRETNEKLFF
>TRBV11-3|TRBJ1-2|-|-
TGTGCCAGCAGCTCCTCGACAGGCTTCTATGGCTACACCTTC
CASSSSTGFYGYTF
>TRBV11-2|TRBJ2-2|-|TRBD2
TGTGCCAGCAGCTTTAGCGGGAGCCCCACCGGGGAGCTGTTTTTT
CASSFSGSPTGELFF
>TRBV21-1|TRBJ1-1|-|-
TGTGCCGGAGAAAGTGCTGACAGGGGGCGCAAAAATGAAGCTTTCTTT
CAGESADRGRKNEAFF
>TRBV6-2/TRBV6-3|TRBJ2-4|-|TRBD2
TGTGCCAGCAGCACCGGGGGGCTAGCGGGGGACAAAAACATTCAGTACTTC
CASSTGGLAGDKNIQYF
>TRBV5-8|TRBJ1-1|-|-
TGTGCCAGCAGCCCTGGGGGAGAAAACACTGAAGCTTTCTTT
CASSPGGENTEAFF